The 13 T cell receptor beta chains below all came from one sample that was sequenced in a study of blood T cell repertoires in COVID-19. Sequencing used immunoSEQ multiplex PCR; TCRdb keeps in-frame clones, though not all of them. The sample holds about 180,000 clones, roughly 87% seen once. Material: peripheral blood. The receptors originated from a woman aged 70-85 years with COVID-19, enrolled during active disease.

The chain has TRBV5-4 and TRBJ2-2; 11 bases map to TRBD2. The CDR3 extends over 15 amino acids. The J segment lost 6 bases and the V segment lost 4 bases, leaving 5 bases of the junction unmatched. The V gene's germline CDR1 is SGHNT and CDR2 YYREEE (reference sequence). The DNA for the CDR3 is TGTGCCAGCAGCCGTAGCGGGAGGGCGGCCGGGGAGCTGTTTTTT. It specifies CASSRSGRAAGELFF.

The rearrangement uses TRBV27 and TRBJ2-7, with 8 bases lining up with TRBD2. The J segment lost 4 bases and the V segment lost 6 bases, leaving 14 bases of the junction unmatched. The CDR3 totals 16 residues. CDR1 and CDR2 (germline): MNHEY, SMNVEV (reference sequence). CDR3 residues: CASRTGLANRGYEQYF. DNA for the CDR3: TGTGCCAGCAGAACAGGACTAGCTAACCGCGGTTACGAGCAGTACTTC.

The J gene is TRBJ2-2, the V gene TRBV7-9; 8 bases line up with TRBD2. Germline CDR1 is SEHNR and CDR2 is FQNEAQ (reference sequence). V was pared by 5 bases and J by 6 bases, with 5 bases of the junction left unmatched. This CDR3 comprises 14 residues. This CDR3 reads CASSPGLGAGELFF. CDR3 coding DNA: TGTGCCAGCAGCCCGGGACTAGGGGCCGGGGAGCTGTTTTTT.

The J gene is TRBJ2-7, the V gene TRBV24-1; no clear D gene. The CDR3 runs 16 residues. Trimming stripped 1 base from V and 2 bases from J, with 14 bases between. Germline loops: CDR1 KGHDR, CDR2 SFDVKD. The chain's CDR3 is CATSDLNSSRTYEQYF. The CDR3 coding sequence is TGTGCCACCAGTGATTTAAATAGTTCTAGAACCTACGAGCAGTACTTC.

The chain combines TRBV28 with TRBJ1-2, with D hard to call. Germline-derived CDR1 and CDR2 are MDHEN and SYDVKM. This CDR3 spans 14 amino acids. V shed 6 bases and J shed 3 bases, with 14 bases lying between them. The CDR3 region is CASSLVLRDYGYTF. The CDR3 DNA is TGTGCCAGCAGCCTAGTTCTCCGGGACTATGGCTACACCTTC.

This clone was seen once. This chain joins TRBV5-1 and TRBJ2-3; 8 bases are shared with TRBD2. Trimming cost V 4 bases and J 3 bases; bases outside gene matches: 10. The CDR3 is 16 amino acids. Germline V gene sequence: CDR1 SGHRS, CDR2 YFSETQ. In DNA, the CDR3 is TGCGCCAGCAGCGCCTCGACTAGCGCGCGGACAGATACGCAGTATTTT. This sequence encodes CASSASTSARTDTQYF. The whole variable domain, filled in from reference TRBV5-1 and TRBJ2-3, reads KAGVTQTPRYLIKTRGQQVTLSCSPISGHRSVSWYQQTPGQGLQFLFEYFSETQRNKGNFPGRFSGRQFSNSRSEMNVSTLELGDSALYLCASSASTSARTDTQYFGPGTRLTVL.

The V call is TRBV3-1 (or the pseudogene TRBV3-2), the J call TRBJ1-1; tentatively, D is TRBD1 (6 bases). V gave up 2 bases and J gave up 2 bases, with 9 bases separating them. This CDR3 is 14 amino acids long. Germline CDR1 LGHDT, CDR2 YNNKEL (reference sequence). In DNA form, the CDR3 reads TGTGCCAGCAGCCAATACAGGGTTAACACTGAAGCTTTCTTT. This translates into CASSQYRVNTEAFF.

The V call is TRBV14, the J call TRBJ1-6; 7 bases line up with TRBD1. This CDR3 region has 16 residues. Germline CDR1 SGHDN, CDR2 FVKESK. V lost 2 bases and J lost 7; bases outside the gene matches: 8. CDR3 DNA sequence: TGTGCCAGCAGCCAATACCTTGGACAGGCAAATTCACCCCTCCACTTT. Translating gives CASSQYLGQANSPLHF. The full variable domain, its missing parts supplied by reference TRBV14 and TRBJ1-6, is EAGVTQFPSHSVIEKGQTVTLRCDPISGHDNLYWYRRVMGKEIKFLLHFVKESKQDESGMPNNRFLAERTGGTYSTLKVQPAELEDSGVYFCASSQYLGQANSPLHFGNGTRLTVT.

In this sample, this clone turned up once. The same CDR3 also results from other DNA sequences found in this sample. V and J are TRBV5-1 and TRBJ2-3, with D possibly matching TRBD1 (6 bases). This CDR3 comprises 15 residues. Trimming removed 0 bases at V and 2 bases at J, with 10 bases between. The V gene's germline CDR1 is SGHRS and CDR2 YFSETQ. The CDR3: CASSLEQGSTDTQYF. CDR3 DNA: TGCGCCAGCAGCTTGGAACAGGGCTCCACAGATACGCAGTATTTT.

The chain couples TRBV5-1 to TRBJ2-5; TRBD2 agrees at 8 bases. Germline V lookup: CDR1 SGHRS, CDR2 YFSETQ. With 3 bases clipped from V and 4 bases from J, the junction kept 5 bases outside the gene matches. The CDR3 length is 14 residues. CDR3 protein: CASSYTGGRETQYF. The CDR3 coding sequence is TGCGCCAGCAGCTACACGGGGGGGCGAGAGACCCAGTACTTC. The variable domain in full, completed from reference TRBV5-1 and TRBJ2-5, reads KAGVTQTPRYLIKTRGQQVTLSCSPISGHRSVSWYQQTPGQGLQFLFEYFSETQRNKGNFPGRFSGRQFSNSRSEMNVSTLELGDSALYLCASSYTGGRETQYFGPGTRLLVL.

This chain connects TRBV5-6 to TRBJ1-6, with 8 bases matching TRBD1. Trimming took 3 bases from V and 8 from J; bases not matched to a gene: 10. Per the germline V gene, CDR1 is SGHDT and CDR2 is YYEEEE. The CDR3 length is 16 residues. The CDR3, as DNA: TGTGCCAGCAGCTCCGTCTACGGGACAGGCGATTCACCCCTCCACTTT. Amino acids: CASSSVYGTGDSPLHF.

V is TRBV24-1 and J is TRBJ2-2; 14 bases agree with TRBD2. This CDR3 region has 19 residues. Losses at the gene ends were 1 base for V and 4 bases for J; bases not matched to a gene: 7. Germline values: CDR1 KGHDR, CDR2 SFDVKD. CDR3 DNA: TGTGCCACCAGTGATTTACCGGGACTAGCGGGAGAGAGCACCGGGGAGCTGTTTTTT. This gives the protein CATSDLPGLAGESTGELFF.

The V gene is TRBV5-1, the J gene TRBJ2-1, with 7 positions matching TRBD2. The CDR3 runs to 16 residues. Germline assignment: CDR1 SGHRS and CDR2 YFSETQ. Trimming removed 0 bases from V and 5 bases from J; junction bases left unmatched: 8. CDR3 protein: CASSLAAGAGHNEQFF. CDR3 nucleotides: TGCGCCAGCAGCTTGGCCGCGGGAGCCGGACACAATGAGCAGTTCTTC. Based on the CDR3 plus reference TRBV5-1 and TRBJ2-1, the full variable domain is KAGVTQTPRYLIKTRGQQVTLSCSPISGHRSVSWYQQTPGQGLQFLFEYFSETQRNKGNFPGRFSGRQFSNSRSEMNVSTLELGDSALYLCASSLAAGAGHNEQFFGPGTRLTVL.